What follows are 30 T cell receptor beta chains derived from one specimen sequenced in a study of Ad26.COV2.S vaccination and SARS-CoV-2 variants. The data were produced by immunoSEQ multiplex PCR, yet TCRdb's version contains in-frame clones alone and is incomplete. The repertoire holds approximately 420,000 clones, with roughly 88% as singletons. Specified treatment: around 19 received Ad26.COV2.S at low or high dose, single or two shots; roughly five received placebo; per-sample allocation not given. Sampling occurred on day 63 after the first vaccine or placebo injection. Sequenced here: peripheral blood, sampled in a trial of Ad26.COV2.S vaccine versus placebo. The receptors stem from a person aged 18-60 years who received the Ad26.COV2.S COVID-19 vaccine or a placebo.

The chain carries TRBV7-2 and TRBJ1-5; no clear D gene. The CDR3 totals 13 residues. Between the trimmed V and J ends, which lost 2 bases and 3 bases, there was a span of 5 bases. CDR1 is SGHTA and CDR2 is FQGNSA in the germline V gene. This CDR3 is CASSLINNQPQHF. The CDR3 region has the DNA TGTGCCAGCAGCTTAATTAACAATCAGCCCCAGCATTTT.

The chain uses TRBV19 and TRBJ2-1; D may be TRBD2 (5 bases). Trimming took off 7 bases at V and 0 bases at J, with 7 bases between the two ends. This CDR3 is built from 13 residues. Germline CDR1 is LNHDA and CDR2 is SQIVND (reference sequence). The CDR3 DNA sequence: TGTGCCAGTACCACTAGCTCCTACAATGAGCAGTTCTTC. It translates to CASTTSSYNEQFF. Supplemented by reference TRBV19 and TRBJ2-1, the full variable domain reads DGGITQSPKYLFRKEGQNVTLSCEQNLNHDAMYWYRQDPGQGLRLIYYSQIVNDFQKGDIAEGYSVSREKKESFPLTVTSAQKNPTAFYLCASTTSSYNEQFFGPGTRLTVL.

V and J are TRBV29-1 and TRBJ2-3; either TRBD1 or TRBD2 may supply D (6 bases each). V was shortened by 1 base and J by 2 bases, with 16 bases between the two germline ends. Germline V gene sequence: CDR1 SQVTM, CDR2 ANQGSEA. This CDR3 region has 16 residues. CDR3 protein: CSVEGGGPLFTDTQYF. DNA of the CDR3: TGCAGCGTTGAAGGAGGGGGGCCACTTTTCACAGATACGCAGTATTTT.

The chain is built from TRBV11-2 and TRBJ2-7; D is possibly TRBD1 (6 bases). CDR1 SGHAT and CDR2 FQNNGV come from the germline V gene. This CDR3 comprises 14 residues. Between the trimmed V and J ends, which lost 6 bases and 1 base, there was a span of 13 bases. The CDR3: CASRNTGYSYEQYF. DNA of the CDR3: TGTGCCAGCAGGAATACAGGGTATTCCTACGAGCAGTACTTC.

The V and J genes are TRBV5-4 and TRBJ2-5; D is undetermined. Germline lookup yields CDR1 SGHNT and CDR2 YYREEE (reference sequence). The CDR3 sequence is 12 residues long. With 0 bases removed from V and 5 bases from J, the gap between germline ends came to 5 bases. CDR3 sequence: CASSLGAETQYF. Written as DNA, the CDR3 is TGTGCCAGCAGCTTGGGGGCTGAGACCCAGTACTTC.

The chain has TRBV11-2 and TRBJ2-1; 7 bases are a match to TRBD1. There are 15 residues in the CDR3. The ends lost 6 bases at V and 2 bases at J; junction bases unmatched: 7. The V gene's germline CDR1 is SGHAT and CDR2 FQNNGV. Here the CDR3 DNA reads TGTGCCAGCAGGGGACGGGACAGTACCTACAATGAGCAGTTCTTC. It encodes CASRGRDSTYNEQFF.

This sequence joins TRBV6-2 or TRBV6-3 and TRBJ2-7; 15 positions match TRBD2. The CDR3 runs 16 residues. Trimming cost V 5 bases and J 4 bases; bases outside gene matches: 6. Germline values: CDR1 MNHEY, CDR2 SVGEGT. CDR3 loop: CASSPGLAGGLYEQYF. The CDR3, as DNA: TGTGCCAGCAGTCCAGGACTAGCGGGGGGGCTTTACGAGCAGTACTTC.

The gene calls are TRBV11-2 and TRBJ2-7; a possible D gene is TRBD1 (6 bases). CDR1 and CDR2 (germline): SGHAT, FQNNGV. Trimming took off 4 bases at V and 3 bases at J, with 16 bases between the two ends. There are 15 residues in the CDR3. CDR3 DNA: TGTGCCAGCAGCTGGACAGTAAATAATTTCTACGAGCAGTACTTC. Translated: CASSWTVNNFYEQYF.

The DNA for the CDR3 is TGTGCCAGTAGTATCAGGGCGGAGGGCATGAACACTGAAGCTTTCTTT. It encodes CASSIRAEGMNTEAFF. The chain joins TRBV19 to TRBJ1-1, with D tentatively TRBD1 (5 bases). The CDR3 is made up of 16 amino acids. Looked up from germline, CDR1 is LNHDA and CDR2 is SQIVND (reference sequence). V gave up 3 bases and J gave up 0 bases, with 14 bases separating them.

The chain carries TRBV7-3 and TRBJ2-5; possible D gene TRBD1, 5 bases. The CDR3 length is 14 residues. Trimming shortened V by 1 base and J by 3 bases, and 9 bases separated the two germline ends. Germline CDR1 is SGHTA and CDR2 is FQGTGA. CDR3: CASSLRAREETQYF. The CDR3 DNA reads TGTGCCAGCAGCTTAAGAGCCAGGGAAGAGACCCAGTACTTC.

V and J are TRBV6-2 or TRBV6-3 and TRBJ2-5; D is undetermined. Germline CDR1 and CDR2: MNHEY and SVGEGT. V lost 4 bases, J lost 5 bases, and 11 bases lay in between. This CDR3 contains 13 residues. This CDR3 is CASSWGTRETQYF. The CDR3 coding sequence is TGTGCCAGCAGTTGGGGAACCAGGGAGACCCAGTACTTC.

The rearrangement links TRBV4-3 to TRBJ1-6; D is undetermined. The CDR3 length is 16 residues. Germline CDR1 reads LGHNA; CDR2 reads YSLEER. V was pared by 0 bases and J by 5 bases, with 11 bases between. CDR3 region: CASSQEILGNNSPLHF. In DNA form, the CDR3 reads TGCGCCAGCAGCCAAGAAATCCTCGGGAATAATTCACCCCTCCACTTT.

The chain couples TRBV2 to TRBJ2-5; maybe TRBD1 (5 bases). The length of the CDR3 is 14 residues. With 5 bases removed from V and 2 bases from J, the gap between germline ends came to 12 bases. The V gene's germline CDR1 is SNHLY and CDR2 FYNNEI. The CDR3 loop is CASSMRQLQETQYF. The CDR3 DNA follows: TGTGCCAGCAGTATGAGACAGCTTCAAGAGACCCAGTACTTC. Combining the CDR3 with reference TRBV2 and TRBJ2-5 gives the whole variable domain EPEVTQTPSHQVTQMGQEVILRCVPISNHLYFYWYRQILGQKVEFLVSFYNNEISEKSEIFDDQFSVERPDGSNFTLKIRSTKLEDSAMYFCASSMRQLQETQYFGPGTRLLVL.

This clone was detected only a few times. The CDR3: CASSPDQVAYGYTF. CDR3 coding DNA: TGTGCCAGCAGTCCGGACCAGGTGGCTTATGGCTACACCTTC. This chain connects TRBV2 to TRBJ1-2; D ambiguous. Germline CDR1 and CDR2: SNHLY and FYNNEI. Trimming cost V 5 bases and J 5 bases, with 15 bases left between them. The CDR3 length is 14 residues.

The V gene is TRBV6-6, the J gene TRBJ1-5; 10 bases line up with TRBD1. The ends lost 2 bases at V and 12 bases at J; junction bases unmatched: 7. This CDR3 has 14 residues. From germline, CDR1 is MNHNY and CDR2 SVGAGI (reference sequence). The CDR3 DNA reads TGTGCCAGCAGTTACCGCGGGGGGACAGGGGTCCAGCATTTT. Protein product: CASSYRGGTGVQHF.

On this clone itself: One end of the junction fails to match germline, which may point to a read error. DNA for the CDR3: TGTGCTAGCAGCCGTCGACTAGCGGGGGGACAAATTTCCTACGAGCAGTACTTC. It specifies CASSRRLAGGQISYEQYF. The chain employs TRBV7-7 and TRBJ2-7; 13 bases are shared with TRBD2. This CDR3 is built from 18 residues. The germline CDR1 and CDR2 sequences are SSHAT and FNYEAQ (reference sequence). Full variable domain (missing parts from reference TRBV7-7 and TRBJ2-7): GAGVSQSPRYKVTKRGQDVTLRCDPISSHATLYWYQQALGQGPEFLTYFNYEAQPDKSGLPSDRFSAERPEGSISTLTIQRTEQRDSAMYRCASSRRLAGGQISYEQYFGPGTRLTVT.

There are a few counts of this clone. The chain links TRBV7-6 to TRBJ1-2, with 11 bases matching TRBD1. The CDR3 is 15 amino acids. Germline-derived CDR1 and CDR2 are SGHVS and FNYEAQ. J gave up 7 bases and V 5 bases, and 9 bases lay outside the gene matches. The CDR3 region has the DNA TGTGCCAGCAGCCCCGGACAGGGGGCGCGTCTTGGCTACACCTTC. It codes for CASSPGQGARLGYTF. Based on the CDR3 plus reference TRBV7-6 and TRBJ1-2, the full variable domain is GAGVSQSPRYKVTKRGQDVALRCDPISGHVSLYWYRQALGQGPEFLTYFNYEAQQDKSGLPNDRFSAERPEGSISTLTIQRTEQRDSAMYRCASSPGQGARLGYTFGSGTRLTVV.

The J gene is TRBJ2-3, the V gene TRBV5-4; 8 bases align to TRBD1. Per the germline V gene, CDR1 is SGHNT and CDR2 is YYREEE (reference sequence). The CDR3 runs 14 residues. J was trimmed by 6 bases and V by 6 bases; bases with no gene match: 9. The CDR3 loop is CASTDPGQADTQYF. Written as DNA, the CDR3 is TGTGCCAGCACCGACCCGGGACAGGCTGATACGCAGTATTTT.

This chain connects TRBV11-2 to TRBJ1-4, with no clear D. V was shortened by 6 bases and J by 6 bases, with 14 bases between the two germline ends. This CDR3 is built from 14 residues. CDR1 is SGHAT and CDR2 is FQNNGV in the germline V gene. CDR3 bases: TGTGCCAGCAGTCTAGTGGAAGGCCATGAAAAACTGTTTTTT. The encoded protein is CASSLVEGHEKLFF.

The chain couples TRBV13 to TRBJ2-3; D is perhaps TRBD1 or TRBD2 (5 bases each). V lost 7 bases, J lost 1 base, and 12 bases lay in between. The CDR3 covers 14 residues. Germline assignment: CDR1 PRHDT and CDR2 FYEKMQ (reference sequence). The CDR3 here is CASNRGRRTDTQYF. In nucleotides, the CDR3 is TGTGCCAGCAACCGGGGACGGCGCACAGATACGCAGTATTTT.

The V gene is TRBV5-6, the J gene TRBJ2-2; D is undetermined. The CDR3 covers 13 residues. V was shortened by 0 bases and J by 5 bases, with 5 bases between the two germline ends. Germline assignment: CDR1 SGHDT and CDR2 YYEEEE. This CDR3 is CASSLGRTGELFF. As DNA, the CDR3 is TGTGCCAGCAGCTTGGGCAGGACCGGGGAGCTGTTTTTT.

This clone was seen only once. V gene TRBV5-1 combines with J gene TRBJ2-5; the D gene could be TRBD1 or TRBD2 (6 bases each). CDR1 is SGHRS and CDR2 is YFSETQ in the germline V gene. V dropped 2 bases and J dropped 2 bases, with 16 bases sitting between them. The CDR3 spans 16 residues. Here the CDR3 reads CASSFGGGHLQETQYF. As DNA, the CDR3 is TGCGCCAGCAGCTTCGGAGGGGGACATTTACAAGAGACCCAGTACTTC.

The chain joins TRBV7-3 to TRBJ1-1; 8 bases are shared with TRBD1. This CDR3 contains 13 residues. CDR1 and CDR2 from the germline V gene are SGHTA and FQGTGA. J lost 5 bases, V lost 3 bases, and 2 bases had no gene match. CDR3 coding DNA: TGTGCCAGCAGCTTCGACAGGGGAACTGAAGCTTTCTTT. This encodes CASSFDRGTEAFF.

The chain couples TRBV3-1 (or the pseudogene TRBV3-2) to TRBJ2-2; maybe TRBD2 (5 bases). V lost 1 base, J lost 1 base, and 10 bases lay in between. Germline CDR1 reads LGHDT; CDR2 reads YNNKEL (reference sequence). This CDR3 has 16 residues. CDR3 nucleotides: TGTGCCAGCAGCCAAGGGGAGATATTGAACACCGGGGAGCTGTTTTTT. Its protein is CASSQGEILNTGELFF.

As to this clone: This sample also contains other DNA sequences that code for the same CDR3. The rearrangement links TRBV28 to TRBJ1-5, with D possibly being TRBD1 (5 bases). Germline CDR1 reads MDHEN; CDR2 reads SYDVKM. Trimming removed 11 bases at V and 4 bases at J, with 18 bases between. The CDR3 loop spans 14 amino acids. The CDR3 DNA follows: TGTGCCGGAGGGAGGGGTACGAAAAATCAGCCCCAGCATTTT. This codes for CAGGRGTKNQPQHF.

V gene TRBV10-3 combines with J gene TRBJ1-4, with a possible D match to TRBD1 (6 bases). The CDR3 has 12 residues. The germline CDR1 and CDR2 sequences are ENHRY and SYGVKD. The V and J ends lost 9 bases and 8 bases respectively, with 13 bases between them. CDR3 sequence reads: CAIRDIGEKLFF. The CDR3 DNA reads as TGTGCCATACGGGACATTGGGGAAAAACTGTTTTTT.

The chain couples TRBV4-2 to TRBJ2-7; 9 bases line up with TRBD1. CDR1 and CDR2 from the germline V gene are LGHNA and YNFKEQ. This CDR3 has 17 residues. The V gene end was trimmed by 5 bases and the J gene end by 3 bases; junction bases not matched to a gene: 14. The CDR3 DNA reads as TGTGCCAGCAGCAACCAACCGGGACAGGGCGTCTACTACGAGCAGTACTTC. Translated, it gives CASSNQPGQGVYYEQYF.

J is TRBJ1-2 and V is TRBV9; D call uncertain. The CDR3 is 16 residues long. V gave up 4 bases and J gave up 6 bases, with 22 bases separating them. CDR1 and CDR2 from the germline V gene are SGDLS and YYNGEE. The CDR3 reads CASSLEARVVGNGYTF. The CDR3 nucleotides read TGTGCCAGCAGCCTAGAGGCCCGGGTCGTTGGGAATGGCTACACCTTC.

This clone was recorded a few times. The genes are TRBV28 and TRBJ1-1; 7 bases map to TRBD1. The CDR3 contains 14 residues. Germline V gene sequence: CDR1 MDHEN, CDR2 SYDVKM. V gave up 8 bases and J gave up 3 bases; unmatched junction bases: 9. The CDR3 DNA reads TGTGCCAGCCGGGACAGCTATGGGGACACTGAAGCTTTCTTT. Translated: CASRDSYGDTEAFF.

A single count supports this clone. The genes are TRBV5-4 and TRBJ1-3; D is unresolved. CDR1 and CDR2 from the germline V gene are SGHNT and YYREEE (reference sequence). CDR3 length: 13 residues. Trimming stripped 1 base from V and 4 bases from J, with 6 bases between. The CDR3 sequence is CASSLMLGNTIYF. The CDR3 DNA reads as TGTGCCAGCAGCTTGATGCTCGGAAACACCATATATTTT.